The next 27 T cell receptor beta chains were all read from a single sample in a study of blood T cell repertoires in COVID-19. Data came from immunoSEQ multiplex PCR; TCRdb stores just in-frame clones and leaves some out. Of about 90,000 clones listed, more than 85% were seen once; the top ten hold 2% to 2.5%. Sequencing was performed on peripheral blood. Source of these receptors: a human donor with active COVID-19. The donor label of this sample is uncertain.

V and J are TRBV9 and TRBJ1-4; 7 nucleotides agree with TRBD1. Trimming cost V 4 bases and J 6 bases; bases outside gene matches: 12. This CDR3 contains 16 residues. CDR1 and CDR2 (germline): SGDLS, YYNGEE. The CDR3 is CASSLTGAGLDEKLFF. The CDR3 DNA follows: TGTGCCAGCAGCCTCACAGGGGCAGGTCTCGATGAAAAACTGTTTTTT. The whole variable domain, remainder taken from reference TRBV9 and TRBJ1-4, is DSGVTQTPKHLITATGQRVTLRCSPRSGDLSVYWYQQSLDQGLQFLIQYYNGEERAKGNILERFSAQQFPDLHSELNLSSLELGDSALYFCASSLTGAGLDEKLFFGSGTQLSVL.

This sequence joins TRBV19 and TRBJ1-1, with 7 nucleotides matching TRBD1. Per the germline V gene, CDR1 is LNHDA and CDR2 is SQIVND (reference sequence). V gave up 5 bases and J gave up 0 bases; unmatched junction bases: 6. The CDR3 length is 15 residues. This CDR3 is CASSPYGTVNTEAFF. DNA of the CDR3: TGTGCCAGTAGTCCATATGGGACAGTGAACACTGAAGCTTTCTTT.

The gene calls are TRBV5-8 and TRBJ2-7, with a tentative D call TRBD2 (7 bases). V was pared by 10 bases and J by 0 bases, with 14 bases between. CDR1 is SGHTS, CDR2 YDEGEE, per germline. This CDR3 spans 13 amino acids. CDR3 nucleotides: TGTGCCGCGGGGGCTAGCGACTCCTACGAGCAGTACTTC. This codes for CAAGASDSYEQYF.

The J gene is TRBJ1-2, the V gene TRBV7-6; perhaps TRBD1 as D (6 bases). With 5 bases removed from V and 7 bases from J, the gap between germline ends came to 11 bases. The CDR3 has 12 residues. The germline V gene encodes CDR1 SGHVS and CDR2 FNYEAQ. The DNA for the CDR3 is TGTGCCAGCAGCCCTCCCAGGGGTGGCTACACCTTC. It codes for CASSPPRGGYTF.

The chain is built from TRBV19 and TRBJ1-1, with no clear D. The CDR3 contains 15 residues. The germline CDR1 and CDR2 sequences are LNHDA and SQIVND (reference sequence). With 7 bases removed from V and 0 bases from J, the gap between germline ends came to 15 bases. Written as DNA, the CDR3 is TGTGCCAGTACCTCTCCCCCAGAAATGAACACTGAAGCTTTCTTT. Residues: CASTSPPEMNTEAFF.

The chain joins TRBV7-2 to TRBJ2-7; a possible D gene is TRBD2 (5 bases). The CDR3 is 13 amino acids. Germline values: CDR1 SGHTA, CDR2 FQGNSA. Trimming removed 5 bases at V and 4 bases at J, with 12 bases between. The CDR3 DNA follows: TGTGCCAGCAGCCCGGGATCTCTATACGAGCAGTACTTC. Translated: CASSPGSLYEQYF.

The V gene is TRBV24-1, the J gene TRBJ2-7, with D tentatively TRBD1 (6 bases). In germline, CDR1 is KGHDR, CDR2 SFDVKD. The CDR3 sequence is 14 residues long. The V end lost 9 bases, the J end lost 6 bases, and 20 bases lay between the germline ends. CDR3 protein: CATGGPIGEGEQYF. For the CDR3, the DNA is TGTGCCACCGGGGGCCCAATAGGAGAGGGCGAGCAGTACTTC.

This chain connects TRBV12-3 or TRBV12-4 to TRBJ2-5; D is unclear. Trimming shortened V by 3 bases and J by 4 bases, and 3 bases separated the two germline ends. This CDR3 is 11 amino acids long. The CDR3 sequence is CASSLRETQYF. CDR3 in DNA: TGTGCCAGCAGTTTGCGAGAGACCCAGTACTTC.

This rearrangement joins TRBV5-1 to TRBJ1-2; TRBD1 aligns across 7 bases. V lost 0 bases, J lost 2 bases, and 4 bases stayed unmatched. The CDR3 is made up of 15 amino acids. The germline CDR1 and CDR2 sequences are SGHRS and YFSETQ. CDR3 amino acids: CASSLGTGANYGYTF. In DNA, the CDR3 is TGCGCCAGCAGCTTGGGTACAGGGGCGAACTATGGCTACACCTTC.

This rearrangement joins TRBV19 to TRBJ1-2; 8 bases agree with TRBD1. This CDR3 comprises 16 residues. Trimming at V came to 8 bases and at J to 4 bases, leaving 15 bases not matched to a gene. CDR1 and CDR2 from the germline V gene are LNHDA and SQIVND (reference sequence). CDR3 protein: CASLGQGVPIGYGYTF. The CDR3 nucleotides are TGTGCCAGTCTCGGACAGGGCGTCCCTATCGGCTATGGCTACACCTTC.

V usage is TRBV6-5 and J usage is TRBJ1-1; D remains ambiguous. CDR1 and CDR2 (germline): MNHEY, SVGAGI. V lost 6 bases, J lost 7 bases, and 15 bases lay in between. This CDR3 has 13 amino acids. As DNA, the CDR3 is TGTGCCAGCAGGCTCCAATCTGCCGGTGAAGCTTTCTTT. It codes for CASRLQSAGEAFF.

The rearrangement joins TRBV19 to TRBJ2-1; tentatively, D is TRBD1 (6 bases). V lost 9 bases, J lost 3 bases, and 12 bases lay in between. The CDR3 spans 13 residues. Per germline, CDR1 LNHDA and CDR2 SQIVND (reference sequence). The CDR3 is CASKTQGYNEQFF. The CDR3 nucleotides read TGTGCCAGCAAAACACAGGGCTACAATGAGCAGTTCTTC.

The rearrangement joins TRBV7-6 to TRBJ2-3; a weak D match, TRBD1 (5 bases). The V gene lost 0 bases and the J gene lost 6 bases, with 10 bases spanning the gap. The CDR3 has 14 residues. The germline V gene has CDR1 SGHVS and CDR2 FNYEAQ. CDR3 sequence reads: CASSLAAGWDTQYF. The CDR3 nucleotides read TGTGCCAGCAGCTTAGCGGCAGGGTGGGATACGCAGTATTTT.

This rearrangement joins TRBV3-1 (or the pseudogene TRBV3-2) to TRBJ1-2; D uncertain. CDR3 length: 15 residues. Germline CDR1 LGHDT, CDR2 YNNKEL (reference sequence). Trimming removed 2 bases at V and 0 bases at J, with 10 bases between. The CDR3 coding sequence is TGTGCCAGCAGCCAAACTCCAAATTCTAACTATGGCTACACCTTC. Protein sequence: CASSQTPNSNYGYTF.

The chain links TRBV9 to TRBJ2-2; TRBD1 aligns across 7 bases. Germline CDR1 SGDLS, CDR2 YYNGEE. The CDR3 loop spans 16 amino acids. Losses at the gene ends were 0 bases for V and 1 base for J; bases not matched to a gene: 3. Here the CDR3 reads CASSVDWTGNTGELFF. CDR3 bases: TGTGCCAGCAGCGTAGACTGGACAGGGAACACCGGGGAGCTGTTTTTT.

V gene TRBV7-2 combines with J gene TRBJ2-5, with D possibly matching TRBD1 (5 bases). Trimming took off 2 bases at V and 4 bases at J, with 11 bases between the two ends. The CDR3 spans 14 residues. Germline V lookup: CDR1 SGHTA, CDR2 FQGNSA. The CDR3 DNA is TGTGCCAGCAGCTTACAAGGGGATGGAGAGACCCAGTACTTC. It yields the protein CASSLQGDGETQYF.

This rearrangement joins TRBV4-1 to TRBJ1-4, with 7 bases identical to TRBD1. Germline lookup yields CDR1 MGHRA and CDR2 YSYEKL. Trimming removed 0 bases from V and 7 bases from J; junction bases left unmatched: 5. The CDR3 extends over 15 amino acids. Here the CDR3 DNA reads TGCGCCAGCAGCCAAGAACAGGGGTTGGCTGAAAAACTGTTTTTT. As protein: CASSQEQGLAEKLFF.

V is TRBV5-1 and J is TRBJ2-7, with a possible D match to TRBD1 (6 bases). V gave up 4 bases and J gave up 2 bases, with 10 bases separating them. The CDR3 spans 13 residues. CDR1 SGHRS and CDR2 YFSETQ come from the germline V gene. This chain's CDR3 is CASSDGQPYEQYF. CDR3 in DNA: TGCGCCAGCAGCGACGGACAGCCCTACGAGCAGTACTTC.

The chain combines TRBV7-9 with TRBJ1-2; 7 nucleotides line up with TRBD1. CDR1 is SEHNR, CDR2 FQNEAQ, per germline (reference sequence). CDR3 size: 12 residues. V was pared by 4 bases and J by 6 bases, with 2 bases of the junction left unmatched. As DNA, the CDR3 is TGTGCCAGCAGCTATACAGGGGATGGCTACACCTTC. Translation gives CASSYTGDGYTF.

The chain uses TRBV29-1 and TRBJ1-2; 9 bases are shared with TRBD1. Germline lookup yields CDR1 SQVTM and CDR2 ANQGSEA. The CDR3 length is 19 residues. V shed 1 base and J 1 base; nucleotides not matched to a gene: 16. CDR3 loop: CSVEVPTGQGRVVNYGYTF. CDR3 DNA sequence: TGCAGCGTTGAAGTCCCCACCGGACAGGGGAGGGTCGTTAACTATGGCTACACCTTC.

The chain employs TRBV3-1 (or the pseudogene TRBV3-2) and TRBJ2-1, with 10 bases aligning to TRBD2. Germline CDR1 and CDR2: LGHDT and YNNKEL (reference sequence). The CDR3 covers 17 residues. V lost 1 base to trimming and J lost 4 bases; unmatched junction nucleotides: 7. The CDR3 reads CASSQGFQRGGYNEQFF. CDR3 coding DNA: TGTGCCAGCAGCCAAGGGTTCCAGCGGGGGGGATACAATGAGCAGTTCTTC.

The genes are TRBV5-6 and TRBJ1-5; no definite D call. The CDR3 is 15 residues long. Germline CDR1 reads SGHDT; CDR2 reads YYEEEE. Between the trimmed V and J ends, which lost 0 bases and 7 bases, there was a span of 14 bases. The CDR3, as DNA: TGTGCCAGCAGCTTGGGTGCTCGGGGAAGGCAGCCCCAGCATTTT. Its translation is CASSLGARGRQPQHF.

This rearrangement joins TRBV11-3 to TRBJ2-7, with D perhaps TRBD2 (6 bases). The CDR3 extends over 14 amino acids. Trimming cost V 5 bases and J 4 bases, with 15 bases left between them. The germline gives CDR1 SGHNT, CDR2 YENEEA. In nucleotides, the CDR3 is TGTGCCAGCAGCCGACACGGGACTCAGTACGAGCAGTACTTC. This gives the protein CASSRHGTQYEQYF.

This clone was observed a single time. This chain joins TRBV13 and TRBJ2-1, with TRBD2 matching over 9 bases. This CDR3 contains 14 residues. V trimming: 6 bases; J trimming: 4 bases; junction bases outside the gene matches: 4. Per the germline V gene, CDR1 is PRHDT and CDR2 is FYEKMQ (reference sequence). The CDR3 here is CASRTAGGYNEQFF. The CDR3 coding sequence is TGTGCCAGCAGGACAGCGGGGGGTTACAATGAGCAGTTCTTC. The variable domain in full, completed from reference TRBV13 and TRBJ2-1, reads AAGVIQSPRHLIKEKRETATLKCYPIPRHDTVYWYQQGPGQDPQFLISFYEKMQSDKGSIPDRFSAQQFSDYHSELNMSSLELGDSALYFCASRTAGGYNEQFFGPGTRLTVL.

The chain is built from TRBV28 and TRBJ2-1, with 8 bases lining up with TRBD1. The CDR3 totals 16 residues. V lost 3 bases to trimming and J lost 0 bases; unmatched junction nucleotides: 4. Germline V CDR1 and CDR2: MDHEN, SYDVKM. The CDR3 nucleotides are TGTGCCAGCAGTTTCGGACAGGGTCGCTCCTACAATGAGCAGTTCTTC. It encodes CASSFGQGRSYNEQFF.

This sequence joins TRBV5-1 and TRBJ2-7; TRBD2 matches at 7 bases. CDR1 is SGHRS and CDR2 is YFSETQ in the germline V gene. This CDR3 has 14 amino acids. Trimming cost V 0 bases and J 7 bases; bases outside gene matches: 7. The CDR3 spells CASSLGLAAREQYF. The CDR3 DNA reads TGCGCCAGCAGCTTGGGACTAGCAGCCAGGGAGCAGTACTTC. Complete variable domain (other parts from reference TRBV5-1 and TRBJ2-7): KAGVTQTPRYLIKTRGQQVTLSCSPISGHRSVSWYQQTPGQGLQFLFEYFSETQRNKGNFPGRFSGRQFSNSRSEMNVSTLELGDSALYLCASSLGLAAREQYFGPGTRLTVT.

The chain combines TRBV5-1 with TRBJ2-1; TRBD2 matches 7 bases. The germline V gene has CDR1 SGHRS and CDR2 YFSETQ. The CDR3 covers 16 residues. J gave up 0 bases and V 4 bases, and 7 bases lay outside the gene matches. The CDR3 DNA follows: TGCGCCAGCAGCCCTAGCGGCTCTAGCTCCTACAATGAGCAGTTCTTC. This sequence encodes CASSPSGSSSYNEQFF.